This T cell receptor beta chain comes out of a study of a mutant IDH1 vaccine in newly diagnosed glioma. Assay used: immunoSEQ multiplex PCR; TCRdb lists only in-frame clones, some missing. The data contain 85,000 to 100,000 clones, roughly 78% of them singletons. This clone was picked up a small number of times. The V end was cut by 1 base, the J end by 8 bases, with 14 bases between. CDR3 length: 14 residues. The germline CDR1 and CDR2 sequences are LNHNV and YYDKDF (reference sequence). The time point: baseline, week 1 (first vaccination visit). The treatment: pre-vaccination baseline after standard-of-care therapy.

J is TRBJ1-2 and V is TRBV15; perhaps TRBD1 as D (6 bases). This clonotype was obtained from a man aged 40-50 years with glioma. The sequencing used PBMCs, collected from a glioma patient treated with radiotherapy, temozolomide or both. In DNA form, the CDR3 reads TGTGCCACCAGCAGAGGCGACACAGGGTCCGGCTACACCTTC. Translated: CATSRGDTGSGYTF. The variable domain in full, with the rest retrieved from reference TRBV15 and TRBJ1-2, is DAMVIQNPRYQVTQFGKPVTLSCSQTLNHNVMYWYQQKSSQAPKLLFHYYDKDFNNEADTPDNFQSRRPNTSFCFLDIRSPGLGDTAMYLCATSRGDTGSGYTFGSGTRLTVV.